This TCR beta chain was captured by sequencing in a study of T cell responses to AZD1222 COVID-19 vaccine. TCRdb keeps only in-frame clones here, not all; method: immunoSEQ multiplex PCR. This table has 130,000 to 150,000 clones, approximately 91% appearing once. The CDR3 runs 15 residues. The V and J ends lost 5 bases and 7 bases respectively, with 18 bases between them. CDR1 is LNHDA, CDR2 SQIVND, per germline (reference sequence). There are a few counts of this clone. The chain has TRBV19 and TRBJ1-5; possibly TRBD1 for D (5 bases). The material sequenced was peripheral blood, taken 28 days after the second AZD1222 dose. This clonotype originated in an adult who received the AZD1222 COVID-19 vaccine. CDR3 DNA: TGTGCCAGTAGTCCCCGGGGGGTGCCTAGGCAGCCCCAGCATTTT. It codes for CASSPRGVPRQPQHF. Using reference TRBV19 and TRBJ1-5 for the parts outside the CDR3, the full variable domain is DGGITQSPKYLFRKEGQNVTLSCEQNLNHDAMYWYRQDPGQGLRLIYYSQIVNDFQKGDIAEGYSVSREKKESFPLTVTSAQKNPTAFYLCASSPRGVPRQPQHFGDGTRLSIL.